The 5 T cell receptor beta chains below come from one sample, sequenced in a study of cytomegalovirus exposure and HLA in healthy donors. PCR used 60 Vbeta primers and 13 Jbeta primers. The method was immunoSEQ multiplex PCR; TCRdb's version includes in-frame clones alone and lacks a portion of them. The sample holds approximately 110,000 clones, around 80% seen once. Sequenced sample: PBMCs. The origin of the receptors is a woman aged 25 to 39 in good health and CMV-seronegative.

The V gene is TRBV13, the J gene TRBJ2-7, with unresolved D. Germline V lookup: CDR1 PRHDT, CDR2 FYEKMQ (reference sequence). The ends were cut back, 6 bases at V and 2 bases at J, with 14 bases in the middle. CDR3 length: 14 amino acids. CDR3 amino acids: CASRPFGQTYEQYF. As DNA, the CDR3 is TGTGCCAGCAGACCCTTTGGGCAGACCTACGAGCAGTACTTC.

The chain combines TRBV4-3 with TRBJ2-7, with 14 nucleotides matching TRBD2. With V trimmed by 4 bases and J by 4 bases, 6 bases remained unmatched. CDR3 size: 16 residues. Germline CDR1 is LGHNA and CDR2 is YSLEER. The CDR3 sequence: CASSLDRTSGGYEQYF. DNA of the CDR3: TGCGCCAGCAGCCTAGACAGGACTAGCGGGGGGTACGAGCAGTACTTC.

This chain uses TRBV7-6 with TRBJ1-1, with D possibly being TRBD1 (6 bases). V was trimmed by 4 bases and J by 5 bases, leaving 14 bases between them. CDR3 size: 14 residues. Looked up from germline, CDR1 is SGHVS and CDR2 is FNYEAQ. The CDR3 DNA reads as TGTGCCAGCAGCTCCGGGGGGGCAGGGACTGAAGCTTTCTTT. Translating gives CASSSGGAGTEAFF.

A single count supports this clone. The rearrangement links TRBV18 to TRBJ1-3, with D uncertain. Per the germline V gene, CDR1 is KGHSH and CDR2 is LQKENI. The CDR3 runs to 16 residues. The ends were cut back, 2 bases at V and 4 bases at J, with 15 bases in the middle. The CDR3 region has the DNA TGTGCCAGCTCACCAAATGACGGAAGCAGGGGAAACACCATATATTTT. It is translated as CASSPNDGSRGNTIYF.

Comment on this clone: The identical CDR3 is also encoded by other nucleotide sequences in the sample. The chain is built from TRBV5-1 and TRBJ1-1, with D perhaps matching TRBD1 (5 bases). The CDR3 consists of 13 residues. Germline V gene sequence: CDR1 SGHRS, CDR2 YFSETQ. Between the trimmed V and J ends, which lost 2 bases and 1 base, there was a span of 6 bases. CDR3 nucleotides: TGCGCCAGCAGCTTCACAGGGAACACTGAAGCTTTCTTT. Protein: CASSFTGNTEAFF.